These T cell receptor beta chains were read from a single sample in a study of blood T cell repertoires in COVID-19. Measured with immunoSEQ multiplex PCR; TCRdb has only the in-frame clones, and not every one. The profile shows about 68,000 clones, around nine tenths of them singletons. Sequences were obtained from peripheral blood. The source is a human donor in a cohort sampled during active COVID-19. CDR3s include the opening cysteine and the closing phenylalanine or tryptophan. The D gene is left open where the match is weak. Some rows mark clone size as missing; the rest say once, few, many or name a class of expanded clone.

D | J | size | V | length | DNA | CDR3
- | TRBJ2-3 | - | TRBV6-5 | 15 | TGTGCCACGGCCCTAGGGACATCCCGCACAGATACGCAGTATTTT | CATALGTSRTDTQYF
- | TRBJ1-6 | - | TRBV6-4 | 15 | TGTGCCAGCAGTGACGCTACAGGGTCCAATTCACCCCTCCACTTT | CASSDATGSNSPLHF
TRBD2 | TRBJ2-3 | - | TRBV28 | 16 | TGTGCCAGCAATCCCCAACTAGCGGGTCGGTCGGATACGCAGTATTTT | CASNPQLAGRSDTQYF
- | TRBJ2-1 | once | TRBV12-3/TRBV12-4 | 13 | TGTGCCAGCAGTTTACAGGGTTACGCTGAGCAGTTCTTC | CASSLQGYAEQFF
- | TRBJ2-3 | - | TRBV7-3 | 13 | TGTGCCAGCAGCTTCGGGAGCACAGATACGCAGTATTTT | CASSFGSTDTQYF
- | TRBJ1-4 | - | TRBV30 | 15 | TGTGCCTGGAGGGAGTGGACAGCTCTAAGTGAAAAACTGTTTTTT | CAWREWTALSEKLFF
- | TRBJ1-2 | - | TRBV24-1 | 12 | TGTGCCACCAGTGATTTGCTCGGGGGCTACACCTTC | CATSDLLGGYTF
TRBD1 | TRBJ2-1 | - | TRBV4-3 | 12 | TGCGCCAGCAGCAGCAGGGGGCATGAGCAGTTCTTC | CASSSRGHEQFF
- | TRBJ2-7 | - | TRBV7-2 | 13 | TGTGCCAGCAGCTTAGGTATAGCCTACGAGCAGTACTTC | CASSLGIAYEQYF
- | TRBJ1-1 | - | TRBV6-5 | 15 | TGTGCCAGCAGTTCTCATACAGGTTTGAACACTGAAGCTTTCTTT | CASSSHTGLNTEAFF
TRBD1 | TRBJ1-1 | once | TRBV6-5 | 15 | TGTGCCGGGGACAGGGGGTTGGGAATTAACACTGAAGCTTTCTTT | CAGDRGLGINTEAFF
TRBD1 | TRBJ1-4 | few | TRBV4-3 | 15 | TGCGCCAGCAGCCAAGGGGGGACAGGAGAGGAAAAACTGTTTTTT | CASSQGGTGEEKLFF
- | TRBJ2-7 | - | TRBV28 | 12 | TGTGCCAGCAGCAGACTAGGGTACGAGCAGTACTTC | CASSRLGYEQYF
- | TRBJ1-4 | - | TRBV5-1 | 16 | TGCGCCAGCAGGGCCCCGGAGCTAGGTCTTGGTGAAAAACTGTTTTTT | CASRAPELGLGEKLFF
- | TRBJ2-3 | few | TRBV10-1 | 17 | TGCGCCAGCAGTGAGTTCCTTAGCGGCCAGGGCACAGATACGCAGTATTTT | CASSEFLSGQGTDTQYF
TRBD2 | TRBJ2-7 | - | TRBV29-1 | 14 | TGCAGCGTCGCTCCTCAGCGCGGGAGCCCCGAGCAGTACTTC | CSVAPQRGSPEQYF
- | TRBJ2-6 | - | TRBV5-1 | 15 | TGCGCCAGCAGCTTAGGGGGAACTGGGGCCAACGTCCTGACTTTC | CASSLGGTGANVLTF
- | TRBJ2-7 | - | TRBV29-1 | 11 | TGCAGCGTGGGACATCTCTACGAGCAGTACTTC | CSVGHLYEQYF
- | TRBJ2-2 | once | TRBV27 | 13 | TGTGCCAGCAGTTTAGGAGGTACCGGGGAGCTGTTTTTT | CASSLGGTGELFF
- | TRBJ1-6 | - | TRBV7-2 | 13 | TGTGCCAGCAGCCCGGGGGATCGGTCACCCCTCCACTTT | CASSPGDRSPLHF
TRBD1 | TRBJ1-2 | few | TRBV2 | 11 | TGTGCCGGGGGGACAGGTGCTGGCTACACCTTC | CAGGTGAGYTF
- | TRBJ2-3 | - | TRBV7-9 | 15 | TGTGCCAGCAGCCCAGGGGACCGTGGGCCAGATACGCAGTATTTT | CASSPGDRGPDTQYF
- | TRBJ2-3 | once | TRBV4-3 | 13 | TGCGCCAGCAGCCGATATGAACAAGATACGCAGTATTTT | CASSRYEQDTQYF
TRBD2 | TRBJ2-6 | - | TRBV7-2 | 16 | TGTGCCAGCAGCCAAAGCGGGGGCGCCGGGGCCAACGTCCTGACTTTC | CASSQSGGAGANVLTF
TRBD1 | TRBJ2-5 | - | TRBV30 | 12 | TGTGCCAGAGACAGGGTGAGGGAGACCCAGTACTTC | CARDRVRETQYF
- | TRBJ2-2 | - | TRBV3-1/TRBV3-2 | 17 | TGTGCCAGCAGCCAAGGGTCAGTTACCAGCGGCACCGGGGAGCTGTTTTTT | CASSQGSVTSGTGELFF
TRBD1 | TRBJ1-5 | - | TRBV15 | 14 | TGTGCCACCAGCAGGGAAGACAGGGCTCAGCCCCAGCATTTT | CATSREDRAQPQHF
- | TRBJ2-3 | - | TRBV2 | 15 | TGTGCCAGCAGGGTTAAAGCCAGGGATACAGATACGCAGTATTTT | CASRVKARDTDTQYF
- | TRBJ1-5 | - | TRBV4-1 | 17 | TGCGCCAGCAGCCTTTTCGCGGGCGAGTATAGCAATCAGCCCCAGCATTTT | CASSLFAGEYSNQPQHF
- | TRBJ2-7 | few | TRBV10-1 | 12 | TGCGCCAGCAGTGAGTCTACAGAAGGGCAGTACTTC | CASSESTEGQYF
- | TRBJ1-6 | - | TRBV7-9 | 14 | TGTGCCAGCAGCTTAGAGTCGAGAAATTCACCCCTCCACTTT | CASSLESRNSPLHF
- | TRBJ1-2 | - | TRBV28 | 17 | TGTGCCAGCAGTTTAGAACTGCCGGGGACACGAAACTATGGCTACACCTTC | CASSLELPGTRNYGYTF
TRBD1 | TRBJ1-6 | - | TRBV28 | 15 | TGTGCCAGCAGCCCTATAGACAGGGACAATTCACCCCTCCACTTT | CASSPIDRDNSPLHF
TRBD2 | TRBJ2-7 | - | TRBV11-3 | 15 | TGTGCCAGCAGCCCTCCCCGGGGGGGGGCCTACGAGCAGTACTTC | CASSPPRGGAYEQYF
TRBD1 | TRBJ2-1 | - | TRBV11-1 | 14 | TGTGCCAGCAGCTTAGGACAGGGGGCGAATGAGCAGTTCTTC | CASSLGQGANEQFF
- | TRBJ1-5 | - | TRBV7-2 | 14 | TGTGCCAGCAGCTCCGGACAGTCTGGTCAGCCCCAGCATTTT | CASSSGQSGQPQHF
- | TRBJ1-1 | - | TRBV13 | 15 | TGTGCCAGCAGCCTAGGGCCAGGGGCGAACACTGAAGCTTTCTTT | CASSLGPGANTEAFF
TRBD1 | TRBJ1-1 | - | TRBV4-1 | 15 | TGCGCCAGCAGCCAGTCGGGACAGGGGTACACTGAAGCTTTCTTT | CASSQSGQGYTEAFF
- | TRBJ1-2 | - | TRBV28 | 13 | TGTGCCAGCAGTTTTCGCGGACTCTATGGCTACACCTTC | CASSFRGLYGYTF
- | TRBJ2-2 | - | TRBV11-2 | 15 | TGTGCCAGCAGCTTCCGGGACTCGATCACCGGGGAGCTGTTTTTT | CASSFRDSITGELFF